The rows below give T cell receptor beta chains drawn from one sample of a study of cytomegalovirus exposure and HLA in healthy donors. Data came from immunoSEQ multiplex PCR; TCRdb stores just in-frame clones and leaves some out. The data contain fewer than 250,000 clones, over 75% of them singletons. The material sequenced was PBMCs. These receptors all come from a man between 18 and 29 years old in good health and CMV-seronegative. Both conserved end residues are part of each CDR3.

len,v_gene,CDR3aa
14,TRBV9,CASSDGTGDHEQYF
18,TRBV7-6,CASSLRTGGPMNTGELFF
15,TRBV9,CASSPPGQGHNEQFF
14,TRBV7-9,CASSSGALGYGYTF
14,TRBV7-2,CASSPLGGANVLTF
15,TRBV13,CASSSGGSPNEKLFF
15,TRBV5-1,CASSRNRGGGETQYF
16,TRBV27,CASSFSHGEGAYEQYF
16,TRBV9,CASSPHPGRGVDTQYF
15,TRBV6-5,CASSSGQGDKNIQYF
15,TRBV18,CASSPVGQGRDTQYF
15,TRBV15,CATSSGAGSNQPQHF
15,TRBV5-1,CASSQGQGSYNEQFF
16,TRBV4-2,CASSQEWAGGRDTQYF
11,TRBV6-6,CAIQGRETQYF
12,TRBV6-5,CASRAGADTQYF
14,TRBV11-2,CASRPWTGNEKLFF
14,TRBV11-2,CASRLQGAGEKLFF
15,TRBV9,CASSVTGGMNTEAFF
15,TRBV9,CASSVYDRRTGELFF
14,TRBV7-8,CASSLKGQGYEQYF
17,TRBV5-4,CASSLGGQGSYNSPLHF
12,TRBV18,CASSPAGSGYTF
18,TRBV5-5,CASSPPGTGGITNEKLFF
15,TRBV6-5,CASSYSTGLVEKLFF
15,TRBV4-3,CASSQDGTSTDTQYF
14,TRBV5-5,CASSLRTAGNTIYF
15,TRBV18,CASSPVGRASYEQYF
16,TRBV7-3,CASSLGGLAGRGEQFF
17,TRBV10-3,CAISDSLGGRGTDTQYF
15,TRBV23-1,CASSPPWDSQETQYF
18,TRBV7-6,CASSTRGLAGRYRETQYF
15,TRBV18,CASSPAGRFSEKLFF
15,TRBV5-5,CASSLGQGVHQPQHF
16,TRBV7-2,CASSLARLTNTGELFF
15,TRBV4-2,CASSYRDRGFETQYF
22,TRBV21-1,CASSKGMGFGGQGALTTPPQHF
14,TRBV5-4,CASSLGTLNNEQFF
15,TRBV12-5,CASGSTPTENYGYTF
18,TRBV7-9,CASSLVGAGTGGFFDYTF
16,TRBV7-9,CSSSTIRTGGNSPLHF
13,TRBV19,CASSTTVNYGYTF
17,TRBV19,CASSLRILAGGTYEQYF
14,TRBV5-1,CASSLEQGGYEQYF
14,TRBV5-4,CASSSTGTGNTIYF
14,TRBV7-2,CASSFPGEADTQYF
15,TRBV28,CASSDRGASTDTQYF
16,TRBV19,CASSSLKRVDTYEQYF
16,TRBV4-1,CASSQDPGVSGNTIYF
13,TRBV6-1,CASRWAGNEKLFF
14,TRBV25-1,CASRKTAMNTEAFF
12,TRBV6-6,CASSYLQDGYTF
16,TRBV5-6,CASSLGLSGINQPQHF
17,TRBV28,CASCRLAGTMGTDTQYF
14,TRBV6-5,CASSYEVNNEKLFF
17,TRBV29-1,CSVVARLAGSNTGELFF
15,TRBV6-1,CASSAGISFYNEQFF
14,TRBV29-1,CSVVVVGPGNTIYF
14,TRBV15,CATSRERVNTEAFF
14,TRBV15,CATSRPRVDQPQHF